Shown below are 11 T cell receptor beta chains from a single sample sequenced in a study of cytomegalovirus exposure and HLA in healthy donors. The study ran its PCR with 60 Vbeta and 13 Jbeta primers. Sequenced by immunoSEQ multiplex PCR; TCRdb stores in-frame clones only, minus some. The table has roughly 130,000 clones, around three quarters seen once. Sequences were obtained from PBMCs. These receptor sequences come from a man between 35 and 55 years old in good health and CMV-seronegative.

This clone was recorded once. The gene calls are TRBV9 and TRBJ1-5; no firm D call. The CDR3 loop spans 14 amino acids. Looked up from germline, CDR1 is SGDLS and CDR2 is YYNGEE. V was trimmed by 0 bases and J by 6 bases, leaving 10 bases between them. The CDR3 sequence is CASSVGTVGQPQHF. The CDR3 bases are TGTGCCAGCAGCGTAGGTACAGTGGGTCAGCCCCAGCATTTT.

The chain joins TRBV5-1 to TRBJ2-7; D not certain. V lost 0 bases to trimming and J lost 0 bases, with 7 bases between them. Per the germline V gene, CDR1 is SGHRS and CDR2 is YFSETQ. There are 14 residues in the CDR3. CDR3 DNA sequence: TGCGCCAGCAGCTTGGCGCTAAGCTCCTACGAGCAGTACTTC. Its protein product is CASSLALSSYEQYF. Complete variable domain (other parts from reference TRBV5-1 and TRBJ2-7): KAGVTQTPRYLIKTRGQQVTLSCSPISGHRSVSWYQQTPGQGLQFLFEYFSETQRNKGNFPGRFSGRQFSNSRSEMNVSTLELGDSALYLCASSLALSSYEQYFGPGTRLTVT.

The chain couples TRBV18 to TRBJ2-5, with 8 positions matching TRBD1. With 4 bases clipped from V and 5 bases from J, the junction kept 9 bases outside the gene matches. Germline V gene data show CDR1 as KGHSH and CDR2 as LQKENI. This CDR3 is built from 15 residues. The DNA of the CDR3 is TGTGCCAGCTCACAGGGGACAGGTAACACGGAGACCCAGTACTTC. Protein sequence: CASSQGTGNTETQYF. Filled out from reference TRBV18 and TRBJ2-5, the complete variable domain reads NAGVMQNPRHLVRRRGQEARLRCSPMKGHSHVYWYRQLPEEGLKFMVYLQKENIIDESGMPKERFSAEFPKEGPSILRIQQVVRGDSAAYFCASSQGTGNTETQYFGPGTRLLVL.

This clone is a singleton in its sample. The CDR3 spells CASSPARTGDQPQHF. CDR3 in DNA: TGTGCCAGCTCGCCCGCCCGGACAGGAGATCAGCCCCAGCATTTT. The gene calls are TRBV18 and TRBJ1-5; TRBD1 matches 7 bases. J gave up 5 bases and V 6 bases, and 10 bases lay outside the gene matches. Germline V gene lookup returns CDR1 KGHSH and CDR2 LQKENI. There are 15 residues in the CDR3.

The J gene is TRBJ1-6, the V gene TRBV2; 7 nucleotides agree with TRBD1. The trim removed 5 bases at V and 7 bases at J, leaving 5 bases unmatched. This CDR3 comprises 14 residues. Germline assignment: CDR1 SNHLY and CDR2 FYNNEI. The CDR3 region is CASSTGQNNSPLHF. CDR3 in DNA: TGTGCCAGCAGTACGGGACAGAACAATTCACCCCTCCACTTT.

This chain connects TRBV7-9 to TRBJ2-7; TRBD2 matches 9 bases. The CDR3 extends over 15 amino acids. In germline, CDR1 is SEHNR, CDR2 FQNEAQ (reference sequence). V lost 4 bases and J lost 5; bases outside the gene matches: 9. The DNA for the CDR3 is TGTGCCAGCAGCTCTACCGGACTAGCGAGCGACGAGCAGTACTTC. Translating gives CASSSTGLASDEQYF.

The chain carries TRBV2 and TRBJ1-3, with 9 bases fitting TRBD1. This CDR3 is 20 amino acids long. CDR1 and CDR2 (germline): SNHLY, FYNNEI. V lost 2 bases, J lost 0 bases, and 14 bases stayed unmatched. Here the CDR3 reads CASSESSGTGLIHSGNTIYF. CDR3 bases: TGTGCCAGCAGTGAAAGTTCCGGGACAGGGCTAATTCACTCTGGAAACACCATATATTTT.

The CDR3, as DNA: TGTGCCAGCTCACCAAAGCAGGGACAGGGTGTCTATGGCTACACCTTC. Translating it yields CASSPKQGQGVYGYTF. The chain combines TRBV18 with TRBJ1-2; 9 bases map to TRBD1. The CDR3 has 16 residues. With 2 bases clipped from V and 4 bases from J, the junction kept 8 bases outside the gene matches. CDR1 and CDR2 (germline): KGHSH, LQKENI.

To note about this clone: Since no conserved phenylalanine or tryptophan closes the CDR3, a read error is the likely cause. V is TRBV2 and J is TRBJ2-3, with D perhaps TRBD2 (6 bases). The V gene lost 4 bases and the J gene lost 1 base, with 9 bases spanning the gap. The length of the CDR3 is 14 residues. Germline lookup yields CDR1 SNHLY and CDR2 FYNNEI. This CDR3 reads CASSAASGTDTQYV. For the CDR3, the DNA is TGTGCCAGCAGTGCGGCTAGCGGCACAGATACGCAGTATGTT.

The chain is built from TRBV5-1 and TRBJ1-4; D possibly corresponds to TRBD1 (5 bases). V lost 3 bases and J lost 2, with 20 bases in between. CDR3 length equals 18 residues. Germline CDR1 SGHRS, CDR2 YFSETQ. The CDR3 is CASSSLQVGLNTNEKLFF. The CDR3 DNA sequence: TGCGCCAGCAGCTCCCTACAGGTGGGATTGAACACTAATGAAAAACTGTTTTTT.

This chain links TRBV5-1 with TRBJ2-4; 8 positions agree with TRBD2. Germline V lookup: CDR1 SGHRS, CDR2 YFSETQ. CDR3 length: 14 amino acids. The trim removed 4 bases at V and 8 bases at J, leaving 8 bases unmatched. DNA for the CDR3: TGCGCCAGCAGCCCGGGGACTAGAGCGGACATTCAGTACTTC. Its translation: CASSPGTRADIQYF.